This T cell receptor beta chain was sequenced for a study of beta chain features in type 1 diabetes. In this sample, this clone turned up a few times. Expressed TCRB transcripts were sequenced because the isolated RNA had all been reverse transcribed beforehand. Assay: immunoSEQ multiplex PCR; the TCRdb copy retains only in-frame clones and omits some. The data contain 620,000 or so clones, about 14% of them seen just once; the ten biggest clones take up approximately 0.093%. Losses at the gene ends were 7 bases for V and 4 bases for J; bases not matched to a gene: 6. The CDR3 consists of 14 residues. Germline V lookup: CDR1 SGHTA, CDR2 FQGNSA.

The source material was naive CD4+ T cells from blood. The sequence derives from a man younger than 35 in good health. The V and J genes are TRBV7-2 and TRBJ1-5; 8 bases fit TRBD1. The CDR3 protein is CASNLQGGNQPQHF. The DNA of the CDR3 is TGTGCCAGCAACCTACAGGGGGGGAATCAGCCCCAGCATTTT.